The 21 T cell receptor beta chains in this list originate from one sample, sequenced in a study of graft-versus-host responses after intestinal transplantation. For these TCRs, the target antigens are not known. The assay was immunoSEQ multiplex PCR, and TCRdb's table has in-frame clones only and misses some. Of fewer than 50,000 clones listed, approximately 84% were seen once; the top ten hold 0.45% to 0.55%. Material: unstimulated CD4+ T cells sorted from spleen or lymph node cells, obtained before transplant. The receptors come from a human donor who was the organ donor for an intestinal transplant.

The rearrangement links TRBV29-1 to TRBJ2-1; D may be TRBD2 (5 bases). This CDR3 region has 13 residues. The germline V and J ends were trimmed by 4 bases and 13 bases, with 20 bases remaining between them. In germline, CDR1 is SQVTM, CDR2 ANQGSEA. CDR3 loop: CSVVRSGELGQFF. Written as DNA, the CDR3 is TGCAGCGTTGTAAGGTCCGGGGAATTGGGCCAGTTCTTC.

The chain uses TRBV6-6 and TRBJ1-2; D ambiguous. This CDR3 contains 14 residues. CDR1 and CDR2 (germline): MNHNY, SVGAGI (reference sequence). V dropped 0 bases and J dropped 4 bases, with 9 bases sitting between them. CDR3 in amino acids: CASSYSWGIYGYTF. The CDR3 nucleotides read TGTGCCAGCAGTTACTCCTGGGGAATCTATGGCTACACCTTC.

The chain is built from TRBV7-6 and TRBJ1-1; D ambiguous. CDR3 length equals 14 residues. Germline CDR1 is SGHVS and CDR2 is FNYEAQ. V lost 1 base to trimming and J lost 2 bases, with 8 bases between them. The CDR3 nucleotides are TGTGCCAGCAGCTTAGTAGCAGGCAACACTGAAGCTTTCTTT. Translated: CASSLVAGNTEAFF.

The rearrangement joins TRBV6-5 to TRBJ1-5, with TRBD1 as a possible D gene (5 bases). This CDR3 comprises 13 residues. Germline CDR1 reads MNHEY; CDR2 reads SVGAGI. Trimming cost V 8 bases and J 3 bases, with 11 bases left between them. In DNA, the CDR3 is TGTGCCAGCCGTTCAGGGTTCAATCAGCCCCAGCATTTT. Amino acid sequence: CASRSGFNQPQHF.

The chain uses TRBV7-2 and TRBJ2-5, with 11 bases lining up with TRBD2. V lost 1 base to trimming and J lost 4 bases; unmatched junction nucleotides: 5. The CDR3 has 16 residues. CDR1 is SGHTA, CDR2 FQGNSA, per germline. This CDR3 reads CASSLGFLAGGETQYF. CDR3 DNA: TGTGCCAGCAGCTTAGGATTCCTAGCGGGAGGAGAGACCCAGTACTTC.

The V call is TRBV19, the J call TRBJ2-7; D gene uncertain. The germline CDR1 and CDR2 sequences are LNHDA and SQIVND (reference sequence). This CDR3 spans 13 amino acids. Trimming left V 1 base short and J 3 bases short, with 7 bases between. The CDR3 loop is CASSIVGSYEQYF. Here the CDR3 DNA reads TGTGCCAGTAGTATAGTTGGCAGCTACGAGCAGTACTTC. Variable domain in full (rest from reference TRBV19 and TRBJ2-7): DGGITQSPKYLFRKEGQNVTLSCEQNLNHDAMYWYRQDPGQGLRLIYYSQIVNDFQKGDIAEGYSVSREKKESFPLTVTSAQKNPTAFYLCASSIVGSYEQYFGPGTRLTVT.

The V and J genes are TRBV27 and TRBJ2-7; D call uncertain. The CDR3 has 12 residues. Trimming removed 8 bases at V and 7 bases at J, with 15 bases between. CDR1 and CDR2 from the germline V gene are MNHEY and SMNVEV (reference sequence). The DNA of the CDR3 is TGTGCCAGCGGTGAGCTCTACGAGGAGCAGTACTTC. It is translated as CASGELYEEQYF.

The chain links TRBV7-2 to TRBJ1-2; D call uncertain. Between the trimmed V and J ends, which lost 5 bases and 4 bases, there was a span of 5 bases. Germline V gene lookup returns CDR1 SGHTA and CDR2 FQGNSA. The CDR3 contains 11 residues. The CDR3 nucleotides are TGTGCCAGCAGCCCTGGCTATGGCTACACCTTC. The encoded protein is CASSPGYGYTF.

The chain uses TRBV5-1 and TRBJ2-2; D unclear. Germline V gene data show CDR1 as SGHRS and CDR2 as YFSETQ. The CDR3 length is 14 residues. Trimming shortened V by 4 bases and J by 1 base, and 8 bases separated the two germline ends. As DNA, the CDR3 is TGCGCCAGCAGCCCAAGGGTGAACACCGGGGAGCTGTTTTTT. Translated, it gives CASSPRVNTGELFF.

DNA of the CDR3: TGCGCCAGCAGCCTTCCGGGACTAGCGGGAGAATGGAAGACCCAGTACTTC. As protein: CASSLPGLAGEWKTQYF. The rearrangement joins TRBV5-1 to TRBJ2-5, with 14 bases aligning to TRBD2. Trimming at V came to 4 bases and at J to 6 bases, leaving 11 bases not matched to a gene. The CDR3 consists of 17 residues. Per the germline V gene, CDR1 is SGHRS and CDR2 is YFSETQ.

The gene calls are TRBV14 and TRBJ1-5; 9 nucleotides match TRBD1. The CDR3 length is 15 residues. The junction had 7 bases not matched to a gene; V was cut back by 5 bases and J by 5 bases. CDR1 is SGHDN, CDR2 FVKESK, per germline. The DNA of the CDR3 is TGTGCCAGCAGCTCCACAGGGGGCATCGATCAGCCCCAGCATTTT. This translates into CASSSTGGIDQPQHF.

Of note for this clone: At the DNA level, this CDR3 is encoded by other sequences in the same sample as well. The V and J genes are TRBV7-9 and TRBJ2-1; D gene unclear. The CDR3 is 13 residues long. Germline CDR1 reads SEHNR; CDR2 reads FQNEAQ (reference sequence). The V and J ends lost 1 base and 4 bases respectively, with 5 bases between them. Here the CDR3 reads CASSLGQYNEQFF. For the CDR3, the DNA is TGTGCCAGCAGCTTAGGACAATACAATGAGCAGTTCTTC.

This chain connects TRBV11-3 to TRBJ2-1; TRBD1 or TRBD2 may be the D gene (6 bases each). V lost 4 bases to trimming and J lost 15 bases, with 19 bases between them. The germline V gene encodes CDR1 SGHNT and CDR2 YENEEA. This CDR3 has 13 amino acids. The CDR3 region has the DNA TGTGCCAGCAGCTCCGGACAGCCCGGGGGACCGTTCTTC. Its translation: CASSSGQPGGPFF.

The CDR3 is CASSQDSLNTGELFF. The DNA for the CDR3 is TGTGCCAGCAGCCAAGACAGCTTAAACACCGGGGAGCTGTTTTTT. The genes are TRBV7-9 and TRBJ2-2; the D gene is possibly TRBD1 (5 bases). This CDR3 region has 15 residues. Germline CDR1 SEHNR, CDR2 FQNEAQ (reference sequence). Trimming cost V 5 bases and J 2 bases, with 12 bases left between them.

In the case of this clone: This CDR3 is also generated by other DNA sequences in the sample. This chain links TRBV5-1 with TRBJ2-7, with D possibly matching TRBD2 (7 bases). Germline-derived CDR1 and CDR2 are SGHRS and YFSETQ. The CDR3 is 16 amino acids. V was clipped by 0 bases and J by 0 bases, with 13 bases between them. The CDR3 sequence: CASSLEGGPYSYEQYF. The CDR3 nucleotides are TGCGCCAGCAGCTTGGAGGGGGGGCCTTACTCCTACGAGCAGTACTTC.

The gene calls are TRBV12-1 and TRBJ2-5; the table's D call, TRBD1, was not checked against the DNA. TRBV12-1 has pseudogene status. The CDR3 spans 15 residues. In DNA form, the CDR3 reads TGTGCCAGCAGCTTTAAGACAGGTCAGGGAGAGACCCAGTACTTC. Translating gives CASSFKTGQGETQYF.

V and J are TRBV13 and TRBJ2-1; TRBD2 matches at 11 bases. CDR3 length: 18 amino acids. The junction had 9 bases not matched to a gene; V was cut back by 0 bases and J by 5 bases. CDR1 is PRHDT, CDR2 FYEKMQ, per germline (reference sequence). CDR3 sequence reads: CASSLGLIAGGPNNEQFF. CDR3 bases: TGTGCCAGCAGCTTAGGCCTAATAGCGGGAGGGCCGAACAATGAGCAGTTCTTC. Full variable domain (rest looked up from reference TRBV13 and TRBJ2-1): AAGVIQSPRHLIKEKRETATLKCYPIPRHDTVYWYQQGPGQDPQFLISFYEKMQSDKGSIPDRFSAQQFSDYHSELNMSSLELGDSALYFCASSLGLIAGGPNNEQFFGPGTRLTVL.

The genes are TRBV30 and TRBJ2-6; 7 bases fit TRBD2. This CDR3 region has 14 residues. Trimming cost V 4 bases and J 0 bases; bases outside gene matches: 0. Germline V gene lookup returns CDR1 GTSNPN and CDR2 SVGIG (reference sequence). The CDR3 loop is CAWTGGSGANVLTF. CDR3 DNA sequence: TGTGCCTGGACGGGGGGCTCTGGGGCCAACGTCCTGACTTTC.

This sequence joins TRBV27 and TRBJ2-1; 9 bases match TRBD1. Trimming removed 5 bases from V and 1 base from J; junction bases left unmatched: 12. The length of the CDR3 is 18 residues. Germline V CDR1 and CDR2: MNHEY, SMNVEV (reference sequence). CDR3 in amino acids: CASSRGTGKRASYNEQFF. In DNA form, the CDR3 reads TGTGCCAGCAGTCGAGGGACAGGGAAGCGGGCTTCCTACAATGAGCAGTTCTTC.

This chain uses TRBV6-6 with TRBJ2-7; a weak D match, TRBD1 (6 bases). Trimming took 5 bases from V and 2 from J, leaving 10 bases between them. CDR1 is MNHNY and CDR2 is SVGAGI in the germline V gene (reference sequence). The CDR3 is 13 amino acids. The CDR3 sequence is CASSLDSTYEQYF. CDR3 bases: TGTGCCAGCAGTCTGGACAGTACCTACGAGCAGTACTTC.

V and J are TRBV6-5 and TRBJ2-2, with 8 positions matching TRBD2. Germline V lookup: CDR1 MNHEY, CDR2 SVGAGI. The CDR3 is made up of 14 amino acids. J gave up 4 bases and V 6 bases, and 4 bases lay outside the gene matches. CDR3 region: CASSGLAGTGELFF. The CDR3 DNA is TGTGCCAGCAGCGGACTAGCAGGCACCGGGGAGCTGTTTTTT.